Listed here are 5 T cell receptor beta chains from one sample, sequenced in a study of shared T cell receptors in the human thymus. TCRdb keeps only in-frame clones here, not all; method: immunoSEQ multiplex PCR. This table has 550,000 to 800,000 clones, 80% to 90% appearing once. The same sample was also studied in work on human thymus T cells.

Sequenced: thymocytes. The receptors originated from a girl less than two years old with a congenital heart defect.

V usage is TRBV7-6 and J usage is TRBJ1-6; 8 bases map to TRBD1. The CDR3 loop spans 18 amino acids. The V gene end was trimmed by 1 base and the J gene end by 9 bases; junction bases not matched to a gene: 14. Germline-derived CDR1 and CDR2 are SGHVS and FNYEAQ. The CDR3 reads CASSLGQGARECGSPLHF. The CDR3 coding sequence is TGTGCCAGCAGCTTAGGTCAGGGGGCCCGTGAGTGTGGTTCACCCCTCCACTTT.

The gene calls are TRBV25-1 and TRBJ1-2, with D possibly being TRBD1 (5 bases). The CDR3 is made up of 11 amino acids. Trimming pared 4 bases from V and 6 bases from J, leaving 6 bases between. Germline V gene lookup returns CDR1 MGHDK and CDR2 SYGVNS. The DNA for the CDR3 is TGTGCCAGCAGTGCCAGGGATGGCTACACCTTC. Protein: CASSARDGYTF.

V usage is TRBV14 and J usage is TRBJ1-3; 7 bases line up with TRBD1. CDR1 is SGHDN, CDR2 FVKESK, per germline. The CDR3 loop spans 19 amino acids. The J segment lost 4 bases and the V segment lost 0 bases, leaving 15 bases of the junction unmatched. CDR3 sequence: CASSQDSTEQGMSGNTIYF. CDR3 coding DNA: TGTGCCAGCAGCCAAGATAGTACGGAACAGGGGATGTCCGGAAACACCATATATTTT.

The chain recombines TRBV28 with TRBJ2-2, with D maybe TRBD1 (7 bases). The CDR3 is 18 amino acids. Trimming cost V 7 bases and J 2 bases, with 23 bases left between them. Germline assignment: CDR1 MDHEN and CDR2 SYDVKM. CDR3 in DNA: TGTGCCAGCACCACACCCAAGACAGGGAGGCCCAACACCGGGGAGCTGTTTTTT. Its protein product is CASTTPKTGRPNTGELFF.

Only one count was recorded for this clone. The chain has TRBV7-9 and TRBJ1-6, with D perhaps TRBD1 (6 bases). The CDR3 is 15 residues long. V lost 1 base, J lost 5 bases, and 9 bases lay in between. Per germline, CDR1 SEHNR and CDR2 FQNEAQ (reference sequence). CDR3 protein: CASSLEGQNNSPLHF. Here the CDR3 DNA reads TGTGCCAGCAGCTTAGAAGGACAGAATAATTCACCCCTCCACTTT.